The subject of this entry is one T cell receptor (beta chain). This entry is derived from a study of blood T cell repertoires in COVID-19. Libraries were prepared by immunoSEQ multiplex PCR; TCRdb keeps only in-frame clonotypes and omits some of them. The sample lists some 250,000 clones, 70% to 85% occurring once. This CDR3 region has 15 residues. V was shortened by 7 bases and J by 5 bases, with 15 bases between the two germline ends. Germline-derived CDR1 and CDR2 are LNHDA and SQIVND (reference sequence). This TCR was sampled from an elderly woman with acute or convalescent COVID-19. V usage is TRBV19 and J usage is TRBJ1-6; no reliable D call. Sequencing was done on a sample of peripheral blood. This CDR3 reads CASTFVGQNNSPLHF. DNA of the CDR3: TGTGCCAGTACGTTCGTTGGGCAGAATAATTCACCCCTCCACTTT.